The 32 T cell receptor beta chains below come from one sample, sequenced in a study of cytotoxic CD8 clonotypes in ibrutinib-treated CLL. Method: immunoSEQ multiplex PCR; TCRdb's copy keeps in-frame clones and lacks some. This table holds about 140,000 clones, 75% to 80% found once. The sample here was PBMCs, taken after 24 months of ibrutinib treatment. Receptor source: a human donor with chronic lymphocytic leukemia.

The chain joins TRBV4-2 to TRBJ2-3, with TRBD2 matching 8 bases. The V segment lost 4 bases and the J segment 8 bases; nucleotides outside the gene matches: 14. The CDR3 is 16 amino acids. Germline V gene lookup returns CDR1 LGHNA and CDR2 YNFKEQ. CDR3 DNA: TGTGCCAGCAGCCGCCCCGGGCGGGAGGAGGCGGGTACGCAGTATTTT. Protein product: CASSRPGREEAGTQYF.

CDR3 in DNA: TGTGCCAGCACCTCGGACGCCGCTGGGGCCAACGTCCTGACTTTC. Protein product: CASTSDAAGANVLTF. The V and J genes are TRBV6-4 and TRBJ2-6; D is undetermined. The CDR3 runs 15 residues. The germline V gene has CDR1 MRHNA and CDR2 SNTAGT. The germline V and J ends were trimmed by 7 bases and 2 bases, with 12 bases remaining between them.

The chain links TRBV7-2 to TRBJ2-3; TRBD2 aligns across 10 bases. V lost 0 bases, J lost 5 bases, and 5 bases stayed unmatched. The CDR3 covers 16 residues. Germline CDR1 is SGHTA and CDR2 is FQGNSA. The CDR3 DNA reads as TGTGCCAGCAGCTTAGCCAGCGGGGGGGCCCGAGATACGCAGTATTTT. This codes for CASSLASGGARDTQYF.

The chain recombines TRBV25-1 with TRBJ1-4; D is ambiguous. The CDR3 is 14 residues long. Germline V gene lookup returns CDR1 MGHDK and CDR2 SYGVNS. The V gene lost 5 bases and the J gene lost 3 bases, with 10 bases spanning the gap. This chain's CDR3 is CASSPRTPNEKLFF. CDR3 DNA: TGTGCCAGCAGTCCCAGGACCCCTAATGAAAAACTGTTTTTT.

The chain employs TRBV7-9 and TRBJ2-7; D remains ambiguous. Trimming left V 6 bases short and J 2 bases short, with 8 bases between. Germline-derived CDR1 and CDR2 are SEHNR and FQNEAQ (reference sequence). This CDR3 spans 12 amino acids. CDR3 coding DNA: TGTGCCAGCAGTCCGGAGACCTACGAGCAGTACTTC. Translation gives CASSPETYEQYF.

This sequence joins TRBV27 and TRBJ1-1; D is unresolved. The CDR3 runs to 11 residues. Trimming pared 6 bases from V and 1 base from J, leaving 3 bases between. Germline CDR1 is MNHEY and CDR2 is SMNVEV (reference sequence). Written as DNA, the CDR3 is TGTGCCAGCAGCACGAACACTGAAGCTTTCTTT. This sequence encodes CASSTNTEAFF.

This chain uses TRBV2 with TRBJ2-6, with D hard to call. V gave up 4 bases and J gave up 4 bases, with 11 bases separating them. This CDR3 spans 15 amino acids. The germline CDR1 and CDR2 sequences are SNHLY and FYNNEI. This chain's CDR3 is CASSVRVIGANVLTF. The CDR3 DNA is TGTGCCAGCAGTGTCCGGGTCATCGGGGCCAACGTCCTGACTTTC.

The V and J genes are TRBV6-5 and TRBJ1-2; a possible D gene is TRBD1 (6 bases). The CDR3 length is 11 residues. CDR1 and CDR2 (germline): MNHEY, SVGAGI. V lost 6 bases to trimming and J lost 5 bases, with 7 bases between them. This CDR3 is CASSQGYGYTF. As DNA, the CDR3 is TGTGCCAGCAGCCAGGGGTATGGCTACACCTTC.

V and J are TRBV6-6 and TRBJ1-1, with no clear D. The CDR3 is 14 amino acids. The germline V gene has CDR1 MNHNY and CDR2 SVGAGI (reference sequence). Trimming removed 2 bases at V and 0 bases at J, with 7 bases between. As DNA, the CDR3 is TGTGCCAGCAGTTACGACTCCATGAACACTGAAGCTTTCTTT. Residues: CASSYDSMNTEAFF.

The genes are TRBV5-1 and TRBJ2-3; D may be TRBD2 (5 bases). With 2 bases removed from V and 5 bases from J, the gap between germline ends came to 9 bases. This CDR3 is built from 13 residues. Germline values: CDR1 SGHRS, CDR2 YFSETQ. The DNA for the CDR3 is TGCGCCAGCAGCTTCGAGGGTGAAGATACGCAGTATTTT. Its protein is CASSFEGEDTQYF.

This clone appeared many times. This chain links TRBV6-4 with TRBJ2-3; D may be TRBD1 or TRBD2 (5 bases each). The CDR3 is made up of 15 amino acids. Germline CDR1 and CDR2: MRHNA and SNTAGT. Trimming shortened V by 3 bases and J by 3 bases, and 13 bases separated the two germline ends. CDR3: CASSEGVRETDTQYF. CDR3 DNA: TGTGCCAGCAGTGAGGGGGTCCGAGAGACAGATACGCAGTATTTT.

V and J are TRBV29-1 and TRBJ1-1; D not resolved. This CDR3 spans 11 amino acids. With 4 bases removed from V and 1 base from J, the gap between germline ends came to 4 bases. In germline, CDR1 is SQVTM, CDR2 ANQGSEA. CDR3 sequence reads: CSVGENTEAFF. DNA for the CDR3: TGCAGCGTTGGGGAGAACACTGAAGCTTTCTTT.

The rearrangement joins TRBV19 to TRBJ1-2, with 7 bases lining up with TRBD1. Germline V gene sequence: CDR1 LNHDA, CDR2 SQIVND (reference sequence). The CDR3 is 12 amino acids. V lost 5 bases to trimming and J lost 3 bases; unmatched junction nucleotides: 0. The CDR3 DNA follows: TGTGCCAGTAGTCAGGGGGACTATGGCTACACCTTC. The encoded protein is CASSQGDYGYTF. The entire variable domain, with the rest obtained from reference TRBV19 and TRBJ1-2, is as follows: DGGITQSPKYLFRKEGQNVTLSCEQNLNHDAMYWYRQDPGQGLRLIYYSQIVNDFQKGDIAEGYSVSREKKESFPLTVTSAQKNPTAFYLCASSQGDYGYTFGSGTRLTVV.

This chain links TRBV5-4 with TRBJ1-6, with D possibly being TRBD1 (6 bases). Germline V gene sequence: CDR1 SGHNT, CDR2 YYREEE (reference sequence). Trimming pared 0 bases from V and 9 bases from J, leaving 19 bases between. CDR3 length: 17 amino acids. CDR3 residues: CASSLGRAGELGSPLHF. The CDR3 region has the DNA TGTGCCAGCAGCTTGGGGCGTGCAGGGGAGTTGGGTTCACCCCTCCACTTT.

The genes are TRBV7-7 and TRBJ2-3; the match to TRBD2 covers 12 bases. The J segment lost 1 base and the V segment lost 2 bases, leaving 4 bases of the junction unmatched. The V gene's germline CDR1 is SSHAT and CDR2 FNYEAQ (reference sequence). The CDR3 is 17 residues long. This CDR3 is CASSLLAGGPGTDTQYF. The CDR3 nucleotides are TGTGCCAGCAGCTTACTAGCGGGAGGGCCGGGCACAGATACGCAGTATTTT.

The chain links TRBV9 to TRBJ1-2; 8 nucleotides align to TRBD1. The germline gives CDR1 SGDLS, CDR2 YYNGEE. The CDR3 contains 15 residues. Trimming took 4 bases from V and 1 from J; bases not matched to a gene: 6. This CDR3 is CASSPGGSDNYGYTF. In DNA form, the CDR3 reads TGTGCCAGCAGCCCAGGGGGCAGCGATAACTATGGCTACACCTTC.

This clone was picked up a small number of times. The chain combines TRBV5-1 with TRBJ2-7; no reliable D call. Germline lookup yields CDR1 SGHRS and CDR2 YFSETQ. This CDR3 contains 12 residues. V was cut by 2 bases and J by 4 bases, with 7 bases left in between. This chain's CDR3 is CASSFDQYEQYF. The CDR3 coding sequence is TGCGCCAGCAGCTTCGACCAATACGAGCAGTACTTC.

The CDR3 region is CASSPAGGDYEQYF. CDR3 bases: TGTGCCAGCAGCCCAGCGGGGGGCGACTACGAGCAGTACTTC. J is TRBJ2-7 and V is TRBV6-1; 9 bases fit TRBD2. CDR1 is MNHNS, CDR2 SASEGT, per germline. With 6 bases clipped from V and 3 bases from J, the junction kept 6 bases outside the gene matches. This CDR3 has 14 amino acids.

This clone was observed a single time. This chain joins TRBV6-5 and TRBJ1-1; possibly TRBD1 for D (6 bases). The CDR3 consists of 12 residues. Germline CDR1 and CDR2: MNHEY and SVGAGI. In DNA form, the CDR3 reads TGTGCTGTGGGCGGGTCGACAGGCAATTCTTTCTTT. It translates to CAVGGSTGNSFF.

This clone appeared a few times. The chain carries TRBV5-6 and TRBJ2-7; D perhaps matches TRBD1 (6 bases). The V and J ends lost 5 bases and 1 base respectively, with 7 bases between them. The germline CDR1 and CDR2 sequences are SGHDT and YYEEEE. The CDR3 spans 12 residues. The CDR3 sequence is CASRTGSYEQYF. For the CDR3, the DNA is TGTGCCAGCAGAACAGGGTCCTACGAGCAGTACTTC.

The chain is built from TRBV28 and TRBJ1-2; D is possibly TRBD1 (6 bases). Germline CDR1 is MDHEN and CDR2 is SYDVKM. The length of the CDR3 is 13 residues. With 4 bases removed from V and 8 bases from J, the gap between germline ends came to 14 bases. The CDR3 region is CASSWTAVGGYTF. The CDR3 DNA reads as TGTGCCAGCAGTTGGACAGCCGTGGGCGGCTACACCTTC.

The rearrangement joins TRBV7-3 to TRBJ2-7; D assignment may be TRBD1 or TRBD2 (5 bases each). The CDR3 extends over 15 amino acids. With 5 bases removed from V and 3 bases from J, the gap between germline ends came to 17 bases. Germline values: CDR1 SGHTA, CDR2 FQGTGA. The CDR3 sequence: CASSPGAGTSYEQYF. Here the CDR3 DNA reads TGTGCCAGCAGCCCCGGCGCAGGGACGAGCTACGAGCAGTACTTC.

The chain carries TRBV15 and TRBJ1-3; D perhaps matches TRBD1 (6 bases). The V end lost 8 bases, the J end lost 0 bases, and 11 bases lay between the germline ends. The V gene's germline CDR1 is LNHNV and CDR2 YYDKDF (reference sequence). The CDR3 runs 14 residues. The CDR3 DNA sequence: TGTGCCACCGAAAGGGGGGACTCTGGAAACACCATATATTTT. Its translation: CATERGDSGNTIYF. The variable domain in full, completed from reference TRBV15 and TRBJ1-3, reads DAMVIQNPRYQVTQFGKPVTLSCSQTLNHNVMYWYQQKSSQAPKLLFHYYDKDFNNEADTPDNFQSRRPNTSFCFLDIRSPGLGDTAMYLCATERGDSGNTIYFGEGSWLTVV.

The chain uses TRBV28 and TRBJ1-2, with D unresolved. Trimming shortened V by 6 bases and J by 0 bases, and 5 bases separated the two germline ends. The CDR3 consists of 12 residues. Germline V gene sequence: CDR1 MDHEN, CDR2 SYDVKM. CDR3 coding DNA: TGTGCCAGCAGCAACCCTAACTATGGCTACACCTTC. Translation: CASSNPNYGYTF.

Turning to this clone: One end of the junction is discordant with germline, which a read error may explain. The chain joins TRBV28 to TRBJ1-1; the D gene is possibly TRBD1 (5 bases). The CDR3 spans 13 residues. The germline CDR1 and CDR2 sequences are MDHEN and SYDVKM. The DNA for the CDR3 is TGTGCCAGCAGCACCATGGGGGAAAAGTTTGATCGGTTT. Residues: CASSTMGEKFDRF.

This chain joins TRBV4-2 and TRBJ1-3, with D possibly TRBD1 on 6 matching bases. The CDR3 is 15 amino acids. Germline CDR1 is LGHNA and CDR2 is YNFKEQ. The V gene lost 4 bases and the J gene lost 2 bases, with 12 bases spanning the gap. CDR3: CASSLGGAPGNTIYF. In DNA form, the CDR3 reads TGTGCCAGCAGCCTGGGGGGGGCCCCTGGAAACACCATATATTTT.

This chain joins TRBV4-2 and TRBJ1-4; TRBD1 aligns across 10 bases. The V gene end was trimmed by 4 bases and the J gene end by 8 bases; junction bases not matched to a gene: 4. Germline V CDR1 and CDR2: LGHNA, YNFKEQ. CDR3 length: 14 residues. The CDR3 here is CASSPGTGEEKLFF. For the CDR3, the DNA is TGTGCCAGCAGCCCCGGGACAGGGGAGGAAAAACTGTTTTTT.

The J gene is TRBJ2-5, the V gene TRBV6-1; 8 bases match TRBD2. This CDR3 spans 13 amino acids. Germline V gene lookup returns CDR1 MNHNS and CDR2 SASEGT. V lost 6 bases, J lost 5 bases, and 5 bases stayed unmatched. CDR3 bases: TGTGCCAGCAGGGAGCGGGGGCGGGAGACCCAGTACTTC. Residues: CASRERGRETQYF.

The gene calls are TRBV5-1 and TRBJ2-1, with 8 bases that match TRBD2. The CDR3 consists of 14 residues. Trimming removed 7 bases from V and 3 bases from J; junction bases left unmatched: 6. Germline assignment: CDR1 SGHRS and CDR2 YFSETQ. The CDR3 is CASSSGSYYNEQFF. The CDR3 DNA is TGCGCCAGCTCCAGCGGGAGCTACTACAATGAGCAGTTCTTC.

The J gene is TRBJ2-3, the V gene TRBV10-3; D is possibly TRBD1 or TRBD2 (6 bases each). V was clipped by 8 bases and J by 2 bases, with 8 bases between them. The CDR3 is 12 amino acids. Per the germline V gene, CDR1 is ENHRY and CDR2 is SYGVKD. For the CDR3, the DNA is TGTGCCATCTCGGGGGCCACAGATACGCAGTATTTT. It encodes CAISGATDTQYF.

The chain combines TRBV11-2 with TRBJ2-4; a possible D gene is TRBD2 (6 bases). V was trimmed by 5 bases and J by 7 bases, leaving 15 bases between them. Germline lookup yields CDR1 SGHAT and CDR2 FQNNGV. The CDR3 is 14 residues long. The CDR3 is CASSSRARGNIQYF. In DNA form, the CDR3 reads TGTGCCAGCAGCAGCCGGGCCCGGGGGAACATTCAGTACTTC. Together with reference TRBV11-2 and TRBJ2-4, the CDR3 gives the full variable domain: EAGVAQSPRYKIIEKRQSVAFWCNPISGHATLYWYQQILGQGPKLLIQFQNNGVVDDSQLPKDRFSAERLKGVDSTLKIQPAKLEDSAVYLCASSSRARGNIQYFGAGTRLSVL.

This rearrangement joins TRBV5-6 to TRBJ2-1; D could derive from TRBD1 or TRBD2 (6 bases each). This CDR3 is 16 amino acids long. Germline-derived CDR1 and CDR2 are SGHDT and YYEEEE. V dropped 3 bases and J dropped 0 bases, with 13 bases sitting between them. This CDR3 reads CASSSTGRSSYNEQFF. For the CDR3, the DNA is TGTGCCAGCAGCTCCACAGGGAGGAGCTCCTACAATGAGCAGTTCTTC.